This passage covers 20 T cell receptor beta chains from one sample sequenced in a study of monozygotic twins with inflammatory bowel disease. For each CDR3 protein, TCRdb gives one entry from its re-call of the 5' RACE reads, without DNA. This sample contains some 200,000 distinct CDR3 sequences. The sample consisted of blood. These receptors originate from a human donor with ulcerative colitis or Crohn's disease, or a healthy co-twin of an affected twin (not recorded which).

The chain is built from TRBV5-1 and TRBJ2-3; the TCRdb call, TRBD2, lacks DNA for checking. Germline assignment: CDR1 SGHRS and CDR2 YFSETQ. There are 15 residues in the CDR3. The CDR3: CASSFSGGASDTQYF.

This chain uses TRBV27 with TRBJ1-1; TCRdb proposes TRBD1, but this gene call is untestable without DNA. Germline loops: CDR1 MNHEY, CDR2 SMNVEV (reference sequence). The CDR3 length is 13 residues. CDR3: CASTQPGQAQAFF.

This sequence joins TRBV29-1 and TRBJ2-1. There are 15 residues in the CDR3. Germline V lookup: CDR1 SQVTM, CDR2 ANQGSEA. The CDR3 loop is CSVDPIFSSYNEQFF.

CDR3 sequence: CASSSGLAGLTGELFF. The chain links TRBV7-8 to TRBJ2-2; the D call of TRBD2 rests on TCRdb alone, since no DNA is present to check it. The CDR3 is 16 residues long. Germline V lookup: CDR1 SGHVS, CDR2 FQNEAQ.

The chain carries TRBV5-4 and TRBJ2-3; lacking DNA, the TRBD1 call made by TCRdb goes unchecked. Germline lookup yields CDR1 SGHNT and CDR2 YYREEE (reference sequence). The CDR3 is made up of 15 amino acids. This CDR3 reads CASIPDPARADTQYF.

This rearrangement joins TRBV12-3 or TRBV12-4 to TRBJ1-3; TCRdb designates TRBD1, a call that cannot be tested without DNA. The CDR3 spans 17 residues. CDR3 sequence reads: CASTLWFEAGVRNTIYF.

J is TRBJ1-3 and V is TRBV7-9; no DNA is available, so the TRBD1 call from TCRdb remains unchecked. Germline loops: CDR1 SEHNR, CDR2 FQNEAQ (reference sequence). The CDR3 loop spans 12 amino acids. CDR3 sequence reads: CASSSQGYTIYF.

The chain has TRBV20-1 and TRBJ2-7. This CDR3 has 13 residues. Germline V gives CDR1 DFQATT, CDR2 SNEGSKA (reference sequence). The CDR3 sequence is CSATKGDSYEQYF.

The CDR3 reads CASSLRGGTDTQYF. The chain links TRBV12-3 or TRBV12-4 to TRBJ2-3; the TRBD1 assignment by TCRdb is unverifiable without DNA. The CDR3 extends over 14 amino acids.

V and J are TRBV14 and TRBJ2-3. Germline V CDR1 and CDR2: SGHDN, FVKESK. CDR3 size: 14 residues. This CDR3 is CASSLPLTADTQYF.

Here the CDR3 reads CASTLIGGGSNEAFF. The rearrangement links TRBV5-1 to TRBJ1-1. Germline CDR1 is SGHRS and CDR2 is YFSETQ. The CDR3 is 15 residues long.

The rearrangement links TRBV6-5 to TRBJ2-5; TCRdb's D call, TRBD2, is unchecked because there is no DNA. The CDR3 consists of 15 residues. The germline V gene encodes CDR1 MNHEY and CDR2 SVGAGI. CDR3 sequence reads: CASTYLLAGQETQYF.

CDR3 loop: CASSLIPPLATEAFF. This chain joins TRBV13 and TRBJ1-1. Germline V CDR1 and CDR2: PRHDT, FYEKMQ (reference sequence). This CDR3 comprises 15 residues.

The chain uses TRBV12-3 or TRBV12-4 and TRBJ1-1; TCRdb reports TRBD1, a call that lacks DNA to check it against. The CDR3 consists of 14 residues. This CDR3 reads CASSSWTGGTEAFF.

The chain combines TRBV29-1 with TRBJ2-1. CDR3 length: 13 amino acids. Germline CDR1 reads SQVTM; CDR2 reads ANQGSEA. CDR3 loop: CSVESVSFNEQFF.

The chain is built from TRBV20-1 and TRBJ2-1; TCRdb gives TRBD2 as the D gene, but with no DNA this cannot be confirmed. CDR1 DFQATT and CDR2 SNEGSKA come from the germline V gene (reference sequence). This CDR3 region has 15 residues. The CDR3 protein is CSATVAGVAYNEQFF.

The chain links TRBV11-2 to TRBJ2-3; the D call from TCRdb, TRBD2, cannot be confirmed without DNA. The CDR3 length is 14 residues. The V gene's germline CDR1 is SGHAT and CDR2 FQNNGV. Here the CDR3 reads CASSLGLLTDTQYF.

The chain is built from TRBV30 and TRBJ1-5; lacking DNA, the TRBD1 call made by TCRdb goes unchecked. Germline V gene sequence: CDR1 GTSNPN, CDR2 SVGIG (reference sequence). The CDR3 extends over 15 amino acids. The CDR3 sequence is CAWSVRDRNNQPQHF.

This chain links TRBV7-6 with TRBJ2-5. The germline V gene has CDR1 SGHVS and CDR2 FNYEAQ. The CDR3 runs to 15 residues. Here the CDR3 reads CASSLAEQGTATQYF.

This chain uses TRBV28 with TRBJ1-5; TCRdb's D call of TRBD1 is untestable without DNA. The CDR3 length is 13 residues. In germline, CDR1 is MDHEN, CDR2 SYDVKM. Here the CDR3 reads CASSLGGFQPQHF.